A selection of T cell receptor beta chains follows, all from one sample in a study of a mutant IDH1 vaccine in newly diagnosed glioma. Their recognized antigens are unknown. Sequencing used immunoSEQ multiplex PCR; TCRdb keeps in-frame clones, though not all of them. The sample consists of some 31,000 clones, 80% to 85% of them appearing once. The source was PBMCs, collected from a glioma patient whose treatment included an IDH1 peptide vaccine. The receptors derive from a man in his thirties or forties with glioma. CDR3s include the opening cysteine and the closing phenylalanine or tryptophan. The D gene is left open where the match is weak. Rows give clone size only sometimes, using once, few, many, or a class for an expanded clone.

size	J	V	D	DNA	CDR3
.	TRBJ1-1	TRBV5-4	.	TGTGCCAGCAGCAAGGACCTGAACACTGAAGCTTTCTTT	CASSKDLNTEAFF
.	TRBJ2-7	TRBV5-6	.	TGTGCCAGCAGCATGACGCCAGAGATGGAGCAGTACTTC	CASSMTPEMEQYF
.	TRBJ2-6	TRBV6-4	.	TGTGCCAGCAGTGACGGGGGGACTGGGGCCAACGTCCTGACTTTC	CASSDGGTGANVLTF
.	TRBJ2-5	TRBV19	.	TGTGCCAGTAGTTTCTCGTTATACAAATGGGAGACCCAGTACTTC	CASSFSLYKWETQYF
.	TRBJ1-1	TRBV6-5	.	TGTGCCAGCAGTTATAGAGTAGACACTGAAGCTTTCTTT	CASSYRVDTEAFF
once	TRBJ2-6	TRBV7-2	TRBD1	TGTGCCAGTAGACCGGGACAGGGGGCGCAGGGGGCCAACGTCCTGACTTTC	CASRPGQGAQGANVLTF
.	TRBJ1-4	TRBV10-3	.	TGTGCCATCAGTGAGACAGGAAGTGAAAAACTGTTTTTT	CAISETGSEKLFF
few	TRBJ1-5	TRBV4-1	.	TGCGCCAGCAGCCAAGATATTTCACAGCCCCAGCATTTT	CASSQDISQPQHF
.	TRBJ1-1	TRBV7-3	TRBD1	TGTGCCAGCAGCGACCGGGACAGGGGGAACACTGAAGCTTTCTTT	CASSDRDRGNTEAFF
.	TRBJ1-6	TRBV2	.	TGTGCCTCCCAAGTGGGGTTTATTTCACCCCTCCACTTT	CASQVGFISPLHF
.	TRBJ1-5	TRBV9	.	TGTGCCAGCAGCTCGGGGCCTAGCAATCAGCCCCAGCATTTT	CASSSGPSNQPQHF
.	TRBJ2-1	TRBV6-5	TRBD2	TGTGCCAGCACTGTAGCGGGAGGGCTATATGAGCAGTTCTTC	CASTVAGGLYEQFF
.	TRBJ1-2	TRBV6-1	.	TGTGCCAGCAGTGTTGACGATGGGTCTCACTATGGCTACACCTTC	CASSVDDGSHYGYTF
.	TRBJ2-7	TRBV5-1	TRBD1	TGCGCCAGCAGCTTGGATGGGACAGCTACCTACGAGCAGTACTTC	CASSLDGTATYEQYF
.	TRBJ2-5	TRBV19	.	TGTGCCAGTAGTATAAACGTTCAGGGAGAGACCCAGTACTTC	CASSINVQGETQYF
.	TRBJ1-5	TRBV6-5	TRBD1	TGTGCCAGCAGTTCTTTTCCGGGACAGGGGTACGAGCCCCAGCATTTT	CASSSFPGQGYEPQHF
.	TRBJ1-1	TRBV19	TRBD1	TGTGCCAGTAAAGATTGGGACAGACAGAACACTGAAGCTTTCTTT	CASKDWDRQNTEAFF
.	TRBJ2-6	TRBV5-6	.	TGTGCCAGCAGCTTTGAATTTGGGAGCTCTGGGGCCAACGTCCTGACTTTC	CASSFEFGSSGANVLTF
.	TRBJ1-5	TRBV6-6	.	TGTGCCAGCAGTTCTGGACAGAGCAATCAGCCCCAGCATTTT	CASSSGQSNQPQHF
.	TRBJ1-1	TRBV5-5	.	TGTGCCAGCAGCCAGGTCCTCTTGAACACTGAAGCTTTCTTT	CASSQVLLNTEAFF
.	TRBJ1-4	TRBV9	.	TGTGCCAGCACTCCGGATATCGGAAAAAATGAAAAACTGTTTTTT	CASTPDIGKNEKLFF
few	TRBJ1-1	TRBV5-1	TRBD1	TGCGCCAGCAGCCCGCTAAGACAGGGGGCTGGTCGCACTGAAGCTTTCTTT	CASSPLRQGAGRTEAFF
.	TRBJ2-2	TRBV7-8	TRBD2	TGTGCCAGCAGCTTAGCGCCTGGACTAGCGGAGGCCACCGGGGAGCTGTTTTTT	CASSLAPGLAEATGELFF
.	TRBJ1-4	TRBV4-1	.	TGCGCCAGCAGCCAAGAAGGGGGGACTAATGAAAAACTGTTTTTT	CASSQEGGTNEKLFF
.	TRBJ2-2	TRBV7-6	TRBD1	TGTGCCAGCAGCCAACAGGACAGGTCCTTCTCCACCGGGGAGCTGTTTTTT	CASSQQDRSFSTGELFF